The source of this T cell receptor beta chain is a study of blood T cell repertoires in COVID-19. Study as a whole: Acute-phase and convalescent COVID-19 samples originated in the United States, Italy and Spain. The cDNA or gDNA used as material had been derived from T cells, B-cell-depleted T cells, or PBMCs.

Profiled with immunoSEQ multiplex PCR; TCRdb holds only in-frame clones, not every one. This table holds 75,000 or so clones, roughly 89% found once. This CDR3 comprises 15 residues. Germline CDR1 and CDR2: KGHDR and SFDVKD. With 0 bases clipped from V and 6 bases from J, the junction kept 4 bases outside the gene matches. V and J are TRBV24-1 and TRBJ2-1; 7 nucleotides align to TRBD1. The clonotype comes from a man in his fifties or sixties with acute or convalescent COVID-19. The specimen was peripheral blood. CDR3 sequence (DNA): TGTGCCACCAGTGATTTGACAGGGGTAGGCAATGAGCAGTTCTTC. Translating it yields CATSDLTGVGNEQFF.